The source of this TCR beta chain is a study of cytomegalovirus exposure and HLA in healthy donors. The study, taken as a whole, reports: One later analysis reportedly identified an Asian-associated ancestry cluster that showed fewer N-insertions than the 666-donor mean.

With regard to this clone: What it binds is not known.

60 Vbeta and 13 Jbeta primers were used in PCR. Generated by immunoSEQ multiplex PCR, the TCRdb table keeps only in-frame clones and is missing some. The table records about 170,000 clones, around 80% of them present only once. V lost 4 bases and J lost 16; bases outside the gene matches: 14. Germline CDR1 and CDR2: SGDLS and YYNGEE. The CDR3 covers 13 residues. This clonotype was obtained from a woman between 45 and 65 years old in good health and CMV-seropositive. The chain carries TRBV9 and TRBJ2-1; 7 positions agree with TRBD1. Sequenced input: PBMCs. The DNA for the CDR3 is TGTGCCAGCAGCTACGACAGGGCTTCATCCCCCTTCTTC. Translation: CASSYDRASSPFF.